This is a list of T cell receptor beta chains from one sample in a study of control samples from healthy donors and cancer patients. Here immunoSEQ multiplex PCR was the method, and the copy in TCRdb shows in-frame clones only, minus some. The sample contains over 70,000 clones, around 90% of which appear only once. Input material: blood. The receptor source for this set is a woman aged 55-75 years in good health. Each CDR3 is given with its conserved first and last residue. Fields, in order: V gene, J gene, clone size, D gene, CDR3 DNA, CDR3 protein. The D gene is left open where the match is weak. Clone sizes are given selectively: once, few, many, or a class where the clone is expanded.

v_call: TRBV12-3/TRBV12-4
j_call: TRBJ2-5
clone_size: -
d_call: -
cdr3_nt: TGTGCCAGCAGTTTAGTCTCTGGAGAGACCCAGTACTTC
cdr3_aa: CASSLVSGETQYF

v_call: TRBV3-1/TRBV3-2
j_call: TRBJ2-2
clone_size: -
d_call: TRBD2
cdr3_nt: TGTGCCAGCAGCCAGCGAGGACTAGCGGGGGCCAGGAACACCGGGGAGCTGTTTTTT
cdr3_aa: CASSQRGLAGARNTGELFF

v_call: TRBV11-3
j_call: TRBJ1-5
clone_size: -
d_call: -
cdr3_nt: TGTGCCAGCAGCTATGAGGTCTTTGAGGAGAGAGATAGCAATCAGCCCCAGCATTTT
cdr3_aa: CASSYEVFEERDSNQPQHF

v_call: TRBV18
j_call: TRBJ2-7
clone_size: -
d_call: -
cdr3_nt: TGTGCCAGCTCCCCCGACTTATCCTACGAGCAGTACTTC
cdr3_aa: CASSPDLSYEQYF

v_call: TRBV11-2
j_call: TRBJ1-3
clone_size: -
d_call: TRBD1
cdr3_nt: TGTGCCAGCAGCTTAGTTGGCAGGGGGTATGGAAACACCATATATTTT
cdr3_aa: CASSLVGRGYGNTIYF

v_call: TRBV11-3
j_call: TRBJ2-7
clone_size: -
d_call: TRBD1
cdr3_nt: TGTGCCAGCAGCCGTGGACAGGGCGCCGAGCAGTACTTC
cdr3_aa: CASSRGQGAEQYF

v_call: TRBV6-5
j_call: TRBJ2-3
clone_size: -
d_call: -
cdr3_nt: TGTGCCAGCAGTTACCAGAAACGTTCTACGCAGTATTTT
cdr3_aa: CASSYQKRSTQYF

v_call: TRBV3-1/TRBV3-2
j_call: TRBJ2-5
clone_size: -
d_call: -
cdr3_nt: TGTGCCAGCAGCGTCCGAGGGGGGGCACAAGAGACCCAGTACTTC
cdr3_aa: CASSVRGGAQETQYF

v_call: TRBV24-1
j_call: TRBJ1-1
clone_size: -
d_call: -
cdr3_nt: TGTGCCACCGCAAACACGGTGGGCACTGAAGCTTTCTTT
cdr3_aa: CATANTVGTEAFF

v_call: TRBV12-3/TRBV12-4
j_call: TRBJ1-1
clone_size: -
d_call: -
cdr3_nt: TGTGCCAGCAGTGTACAGGGAAAAGCTTTCTTT
cdr3_aa: CASSVQGKAFF

v_call: TRBV25-1
j_call: TRBJ2-1
clone_size: -
d_call: -
cdr3_nt: TGTGCCAGCAGTGAGGGGCCACTGTTCAGCTCCTACAATGAGCAGTTCTTC
cdr3_aa: CASSEGPLFSSYNEQFF

v_call: TRBV24-1
j_call: TRBJ2-5
clone_size: -
d_call: TRBD1
cdr3_nt: TGTGCCACCAGTGACGAGACAGGGAGACAAGAGACCCAGTACTTC
cdr3_aa: CATSDETGRQETQYF

v_call: TRBV6-2/TRBV6-3
j_call: TRBJ1-5
clone_size: few
d_call: -
cdr3_nt: TGTGCCAGCAGTTACAACCCCGCAGGCAATCAGCCCCAGCATTTT
cdr3_aa: CASSYNPAGNQPQHF

v_call: TRBV30
j_call: TRBJ2-5
clone_size: -
d_call: -
cdr3_nt: TGTGCCTGGACCGGGGGTCTGGAGACCCAGTACTTC
cdr3_aa: CAWTGGLETQYF

v_call: TRBV6-5
j_call: TRBJ2-7
clone_size: -
d_call: TRBD2
cdr3_nt: TGTGCCAGCAGGTCTAGCGGGAGGGTAGATGAGCAGTACTTC
cdr3_aa: CASRSSGRVDEQYF

v_call: TRBV12-3/TRBV12-4
j_call: TRBJ2-7
clone_size: -
d_call: -
cdr3_nt: TGTGCCAGCAGTTTATCTGGGTCGGGGGAGCAGTACTTC
cdr3_aa: CASSLSGSGEQYF

v_call: TRBV4-1
j_call: TRBJ1-3
clone_size: -
d_call: -
cdr3_nt: TGCGCCAGCAGCCAAGCACCGGGACGGAACTCTGGAAACACCATATATTTT
cdr3_aa: CASSQAPGRNSGNTIYF